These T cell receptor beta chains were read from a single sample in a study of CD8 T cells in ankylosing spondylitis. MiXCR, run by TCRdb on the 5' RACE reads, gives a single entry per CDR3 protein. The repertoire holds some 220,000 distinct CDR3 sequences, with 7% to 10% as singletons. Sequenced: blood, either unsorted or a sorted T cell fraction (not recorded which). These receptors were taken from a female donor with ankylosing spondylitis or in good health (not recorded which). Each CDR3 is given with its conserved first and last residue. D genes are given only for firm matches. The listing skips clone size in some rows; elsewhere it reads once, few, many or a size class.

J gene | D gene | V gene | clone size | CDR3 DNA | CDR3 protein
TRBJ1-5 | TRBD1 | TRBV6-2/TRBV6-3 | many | TGTGCCAGCAGTGCTAACAGGGGATTCCAGCATTTT | CASSANRGFQHF
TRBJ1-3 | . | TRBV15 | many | TGTGCCACCAGCAGATCGGAGTTCCTCTCTGGAAACACCATATATTTT | CATSRSEFLSGNTIYF
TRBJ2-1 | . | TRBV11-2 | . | TGTGCCAGCAGCTTAGAGACGGTGGGGTACAATGAGCAGTTCTTC | CASSLETVGYNEQFF
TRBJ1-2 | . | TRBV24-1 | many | TGTGCCACCAGTGACGCCCGGACAAGCGACTATGGCTACACCTTC | CATSDARTSDYGYTF
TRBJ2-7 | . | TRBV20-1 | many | TGCAGTGTCAACAGGCGGGCCTACGAGCAGTACTTC | CSVNRRAYEQYF
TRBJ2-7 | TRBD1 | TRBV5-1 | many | TGCGCCAGCCGCAGTTTCGGGACAGGGGCAAACGAGCAGTACTTC | CASRSFGTGANEQYF
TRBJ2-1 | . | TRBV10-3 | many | TGTGCCATGAACCGCGGAGGATTGAGGGATGAGCAGTTCTTC | CAMNRGGLRDEQFF
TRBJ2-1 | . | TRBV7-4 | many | TGTGCCAGCAGCTTCGAAGACCGGGACAAGTACAATGAGCAGTTCTTC | CASSFEDRDKYNEQFF
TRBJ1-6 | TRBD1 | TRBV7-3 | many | TGTGCCAGCGGGACAGTCTATAATTCACCCCTCCACTTT | CASGTVYNSPLHF
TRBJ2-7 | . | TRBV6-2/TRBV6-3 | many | TGTGCCAGCAGTTACGATACGAGAGGGTCCTACGAGCAGTACTTC | CASSYDTRGSYEQYF
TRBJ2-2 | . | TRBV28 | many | TGTGCCAGCAGTTTGACCGGGCCCACCGGGGAGCTGTTTTTT | CASSLTGPTGELFF
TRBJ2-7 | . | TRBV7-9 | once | TGTGCCAGCAGCTTAAATGGGCCAGCCTATGAGCAGTACTTC | CASSLNGPAYEQYF
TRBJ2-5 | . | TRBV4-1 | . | TGCGCCAGCAGCCAAGATAGGGCTTCACGGGAGACCCAGTACTTC | CASSQDRASRETQYF
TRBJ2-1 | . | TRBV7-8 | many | TGTCCCAGCAGCTCCGCCGGCGGTGACAATGAGCAGTTCTTC | CPSSSAGGDNEQFF